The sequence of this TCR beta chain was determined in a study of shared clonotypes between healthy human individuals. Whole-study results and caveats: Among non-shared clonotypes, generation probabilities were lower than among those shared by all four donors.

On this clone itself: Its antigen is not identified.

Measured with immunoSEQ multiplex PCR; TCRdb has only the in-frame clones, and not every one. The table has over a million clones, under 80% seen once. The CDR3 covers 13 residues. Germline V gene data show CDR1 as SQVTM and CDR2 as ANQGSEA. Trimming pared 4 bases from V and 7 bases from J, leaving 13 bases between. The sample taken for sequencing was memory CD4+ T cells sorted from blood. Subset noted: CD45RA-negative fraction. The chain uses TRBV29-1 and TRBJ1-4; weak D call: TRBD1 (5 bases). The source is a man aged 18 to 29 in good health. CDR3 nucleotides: TGCAGCGTTGCGGCCAGGGCGTCTGAAAAACTGTTTTTT. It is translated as CSVAARASEKLFF.